The clone carrying this TCR beta chain was observed a few times. The V gene's germline CDR1 is MGHDK and CDR2 SYGVNS. Trimming took off 4 bases at V and 5 bases at J, with 9 bases between the two ends. The CDR3 length is 12 residues. It was with random hexamers that roughly 0.45 to 1 ug RNA was reverse transcribed. MiXCR, applied by TCRdb to the immunoSEQ multiplex PCR reads, yields one record per CDR3 protein. The sample contains a few hundred thousand distinct CDR3 sequences, about 90% of which appear only once. These data are taken from a study of CD8 T cells in Susac syndrome. The rearrangement links TRBV25-1 to TRBJ2-7; perhaps TRBD2 as D (6 bases). Material for sequencing was CD8+ T cells from PBMCs. This TCR derives from a human donor with multiple sclerosis. CDR3 in amino acids: CASSGRGNEQYF. The CDR3 region has the DNA TGTGCCAGCAGTGGCCGGGGGAACGAGCAGTACTTC.